This T cell receptor (beta chain) was recorded in a study of OX40 agonist ivuxolimab in advanced cancers. Study summary: Patients got intravenous ivuxolimab at 0.01 to 10 mg/kg every 2 weeks. The study, taken as a whole, reports: Compared with others, partial responders at 0.1-3.0 mg/kg displayed clonal expansion among the lowest.

Libraries were prepared by immunoSEQ multiplex PCR; TCRdb keeps only in-frame clonotypes and omits some of them. The profile covers 90,000 to 120,000 clones, with roughly 90% appearing a single time and roughly 1.1% taken by the ten largest. Concerning this clone: What it recognizes is unknown.

This CDR3 region has 15 residues. J gave up 2 bases and V 5 bases, and 5 bases lay outside the gene matches. CDR1 LNHDA and CDR2 SQIVND come from the germline V gene (reference sequence). V usage is TRBV19 and J usage is TRBJ2-1; 8 nucleotides align to TRBD1. The sequence came from an adult with an advanced solid tumor such as melanoma, head and neck, liver or kidney cancer. The sample in question was CD4+ or CD8+ T cells sorted from blood, obtained in a trial of the OX40 agonist ivuxolimab. The CDR3 coding sequence is TGTGCCAGTAGTTCGAGGACAGGGACCTACAATGAGCAGTTCTTC. Its protein is CASSSRTGTYNEQFF. The full variable domain, with the rest looked up from reference TRBV19 and TRBJ2-1, is DGGITQSPKYLFRKEGQNVTLSCEQNLNHDAMYWYRQDPGQGLRLIYYSQIVNDFQKGDIAEGYSVSREKKESFPLTVTSAQKNPTAFYLCASSSRTGTYNEQFFGPGTRLTVL.